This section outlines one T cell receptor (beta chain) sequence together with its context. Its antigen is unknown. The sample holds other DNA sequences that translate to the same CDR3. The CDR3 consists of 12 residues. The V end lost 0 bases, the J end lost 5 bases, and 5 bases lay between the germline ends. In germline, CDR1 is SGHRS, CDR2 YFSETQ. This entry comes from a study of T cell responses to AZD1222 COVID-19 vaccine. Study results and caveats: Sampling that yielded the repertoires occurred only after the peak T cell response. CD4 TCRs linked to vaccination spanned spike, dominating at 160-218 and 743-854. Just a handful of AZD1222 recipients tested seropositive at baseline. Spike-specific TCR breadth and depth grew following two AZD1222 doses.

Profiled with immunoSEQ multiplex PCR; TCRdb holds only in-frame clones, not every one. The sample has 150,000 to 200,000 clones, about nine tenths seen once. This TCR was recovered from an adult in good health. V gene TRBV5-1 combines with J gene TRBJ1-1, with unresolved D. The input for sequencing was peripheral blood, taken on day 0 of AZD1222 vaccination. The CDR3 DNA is TGCGCCAGCAGCTTGGTGGGAACTGAAGCTTTCTTT. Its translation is CASSLVGTEAFF.